This T cell receptor beta chain is from a study of shared clonotypes between healthy human individuals. Some clones are missing from TCRdb's copy, which holds only in-frame ones; the method was immunoSEQ multiplex PCR. Of approximately 2.3 million clones listed, 90% to 95% are singletons. Material: naive CD4+ T cells from PBMCs. The subset: CD45RA+ positively selected. The sequence came from a young man in good health. Some clones in this sample may be carry-over from other donors' samples.

CDR3 sequence (DNA): TGTGCCACCAGCAGAGCCAGGGGGGAAACCTACGAGCAGTACTTC. Translated, it gives CATSRARGETYEQYF. The V and J genes are TRBV15 and TRBJ2-7, with D possibly being TRBD1 (7 bases). V dropped 1 base and J dropped 2 bases, with 12 bases sitting between them. Germline-derived CDR1 and CDR2 are LNHNV and YYDKDF (reference sequence). The CDR3 runs to 15 residues.